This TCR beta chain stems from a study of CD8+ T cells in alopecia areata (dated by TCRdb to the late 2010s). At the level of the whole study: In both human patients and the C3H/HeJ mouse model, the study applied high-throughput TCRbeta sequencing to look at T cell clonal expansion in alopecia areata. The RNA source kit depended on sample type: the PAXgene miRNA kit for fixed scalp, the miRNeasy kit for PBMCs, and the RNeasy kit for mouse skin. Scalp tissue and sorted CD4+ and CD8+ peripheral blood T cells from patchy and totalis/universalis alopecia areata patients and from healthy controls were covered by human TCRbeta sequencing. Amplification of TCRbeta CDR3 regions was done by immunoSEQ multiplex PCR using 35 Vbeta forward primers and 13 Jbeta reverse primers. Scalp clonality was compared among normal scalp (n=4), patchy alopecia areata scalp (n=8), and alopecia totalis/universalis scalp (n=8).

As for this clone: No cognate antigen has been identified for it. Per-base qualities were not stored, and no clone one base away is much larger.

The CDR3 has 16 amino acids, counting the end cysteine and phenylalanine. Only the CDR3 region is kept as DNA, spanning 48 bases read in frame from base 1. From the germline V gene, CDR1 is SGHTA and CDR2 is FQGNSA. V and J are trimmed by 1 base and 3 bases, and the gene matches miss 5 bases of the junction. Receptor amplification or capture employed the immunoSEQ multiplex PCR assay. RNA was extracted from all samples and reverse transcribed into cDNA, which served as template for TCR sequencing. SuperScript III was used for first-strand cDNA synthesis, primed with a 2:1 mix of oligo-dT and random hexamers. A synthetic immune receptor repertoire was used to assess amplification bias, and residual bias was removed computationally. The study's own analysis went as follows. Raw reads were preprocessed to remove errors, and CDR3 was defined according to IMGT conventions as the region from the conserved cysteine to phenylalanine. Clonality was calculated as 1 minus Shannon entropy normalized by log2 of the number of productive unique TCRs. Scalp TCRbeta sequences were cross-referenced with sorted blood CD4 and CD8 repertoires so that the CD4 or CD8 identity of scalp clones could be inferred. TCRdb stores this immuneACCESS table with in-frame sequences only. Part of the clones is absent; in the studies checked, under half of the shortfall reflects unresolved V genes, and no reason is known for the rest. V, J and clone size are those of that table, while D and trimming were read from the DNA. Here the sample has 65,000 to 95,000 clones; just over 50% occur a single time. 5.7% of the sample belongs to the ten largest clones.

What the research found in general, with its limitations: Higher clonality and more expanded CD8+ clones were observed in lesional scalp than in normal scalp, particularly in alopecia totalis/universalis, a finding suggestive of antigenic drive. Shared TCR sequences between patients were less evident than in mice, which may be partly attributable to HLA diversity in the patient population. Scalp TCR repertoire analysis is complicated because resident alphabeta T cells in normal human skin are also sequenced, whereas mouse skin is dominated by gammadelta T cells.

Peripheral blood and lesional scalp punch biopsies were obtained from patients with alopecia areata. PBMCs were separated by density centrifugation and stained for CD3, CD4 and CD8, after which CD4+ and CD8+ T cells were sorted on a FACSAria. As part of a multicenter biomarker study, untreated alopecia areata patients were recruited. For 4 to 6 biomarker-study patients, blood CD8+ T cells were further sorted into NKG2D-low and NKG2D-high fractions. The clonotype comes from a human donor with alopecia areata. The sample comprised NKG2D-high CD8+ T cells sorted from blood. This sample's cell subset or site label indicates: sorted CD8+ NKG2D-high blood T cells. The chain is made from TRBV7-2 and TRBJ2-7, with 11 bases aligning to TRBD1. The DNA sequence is TGTGCCAGCAGCTTAGGTCGGACAGGGGGCTTCTACGAGCAGTACTTC. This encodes CASSLGRTGGFYEQYF.